Sequencing of this T cell receptor beta chain was carried out in a study of shared clonotypes between healthy human individuals. As for the study in general: Three plates each covered CD4 naive and memory; CD8 naive two, CD8 memory one.

A remark on this clone: Its cognate antigen is unknown.

Only CD45RO-negative cells positively selected for CCR7 counted as naive CD8 cells, so terminally differentiated effector memory CD45RA+ cells were excluded. General study findings and limits: Sharing across four donors was highest in naive CD4 (around 5%) and lowest in memory CD8 (around 0.4%). Naive subsets, compared against memory subsets, generally had larger estimated richness values. Shared clonotypes across all four donors exceeded non-shared ones in generation probability.

The table came from immunoSEQ multiplex PCR; TCRdb's copy has only in-frame clones and leaves some out. The repertoire includes under 2,000,000 clones, around 96% of them detected once, and approximately 1% sits in the top ten. The clonotype comes from a man aged 18 to 29 in good health. The sample consisted of naive CD8+ T cells sorted from blood.

The CDR3 region is CASSERKLYEQYF. The CDR3 nucleotides are TGTGCCAGCAGCGAACGAAAGCTCTACGAGCAGTACTTC. This chain links TRBV14 with TRBJ2-7; D unresolved. The CDR3 has 13 amino acids. Trimming took off 5 bases at V and 3 bases at J, with 11 bases between the two ends. Germline V gene sequence: CDR1 SGHDN, CDR2 FVKESK.